This T cell receptor (beta chain) appears in the sequencing data of a study of blood T cell repertoires in COVID-19. Study overall: COVID-19 samples from acute and convalescent phases originated in the United States, Italy and Spain.

This CDR3 comprises 17 residues. The germline CDR1 and CDR2 sequences are SGHRS and YFSETQ. Trimming took 5 bases from V and 1 from J; bases not matched to a gene: 9. Source study methods: From reference gene primer amplification, estimates of nucleated cell counts were derived. Measured with immunoSEQ multiplex PCR; TCRdb has only the in-frame clones, and not every one. That table supplies the V and J calls and clone size; D and trimming were determined from the DNA. The sample includes a few hundred thousand clones, approximately 87% of them seen just once. The chain employs TRBV5-1 and TRBJ2-5; 12 bases line up with TRBD1. The sample comprised peripheral blood. This sequence originates from a man between 60 and 75 years old with acute or convalescent COVID-19. CDR3 residues: CASSSGTGGLFQETQYF. Here the CDR3 DNA reads TGCGCCAGCAGTTCCGGGACAGGGGGCCTTTTCCAAGAGACCCAGTACTTC.